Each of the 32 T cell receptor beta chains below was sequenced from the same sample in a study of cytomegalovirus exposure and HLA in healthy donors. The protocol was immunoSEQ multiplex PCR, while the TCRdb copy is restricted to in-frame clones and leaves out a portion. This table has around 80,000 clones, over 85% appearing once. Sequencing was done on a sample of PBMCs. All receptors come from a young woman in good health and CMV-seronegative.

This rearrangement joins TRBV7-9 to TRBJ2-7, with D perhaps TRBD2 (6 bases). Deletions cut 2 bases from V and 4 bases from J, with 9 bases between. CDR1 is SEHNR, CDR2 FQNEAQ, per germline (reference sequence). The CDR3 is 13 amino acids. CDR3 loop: CASSLRERYEQYF. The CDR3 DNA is TGTGCCAGCAGCTTACGGGAGAGATACGAGCAGTACTTC.

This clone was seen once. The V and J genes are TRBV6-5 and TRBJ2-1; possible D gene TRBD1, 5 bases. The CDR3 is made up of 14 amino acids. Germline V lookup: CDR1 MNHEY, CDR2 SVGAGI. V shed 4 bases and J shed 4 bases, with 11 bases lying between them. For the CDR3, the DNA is TGTGCCAGCAGTTCCTCCGACAGATACAATGAGCAGTTCTTC. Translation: CASSSSDRYNEQFF.

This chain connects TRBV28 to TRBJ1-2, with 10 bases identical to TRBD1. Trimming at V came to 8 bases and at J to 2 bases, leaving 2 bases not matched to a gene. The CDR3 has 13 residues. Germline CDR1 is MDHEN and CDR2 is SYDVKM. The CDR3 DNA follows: TGTGCCAGCGGGGGACAGGGGAACTATGGCTACACCTTC. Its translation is CASGGQGNYGYTF.

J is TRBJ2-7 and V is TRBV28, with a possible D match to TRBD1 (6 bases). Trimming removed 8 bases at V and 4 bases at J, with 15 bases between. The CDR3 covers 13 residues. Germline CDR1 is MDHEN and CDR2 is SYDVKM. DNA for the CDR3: TGTGCCAGCTCGGGGCAGGGGAATTACGAGCAGTACTTC. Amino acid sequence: CASSGQGNYEQYF.

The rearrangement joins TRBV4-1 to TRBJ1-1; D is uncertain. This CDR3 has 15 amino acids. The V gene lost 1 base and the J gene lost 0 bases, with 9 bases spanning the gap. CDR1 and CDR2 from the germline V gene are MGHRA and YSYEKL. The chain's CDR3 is CASSQGGVLNTEAFF. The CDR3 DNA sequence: TGCGCCAGCAGCCAAGGGGGAGTGCTGAACACTGAAGCTTTCTTT.

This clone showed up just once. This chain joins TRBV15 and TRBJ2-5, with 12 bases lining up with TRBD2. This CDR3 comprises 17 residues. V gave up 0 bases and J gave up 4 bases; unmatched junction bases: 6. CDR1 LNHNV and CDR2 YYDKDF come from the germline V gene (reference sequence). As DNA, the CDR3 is TGTGCCACCAGCAGAGATGCTAGCGGGGGGGCCCGAGAGACCCAGTACTTC. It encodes CATSRDASGGARETQYF.

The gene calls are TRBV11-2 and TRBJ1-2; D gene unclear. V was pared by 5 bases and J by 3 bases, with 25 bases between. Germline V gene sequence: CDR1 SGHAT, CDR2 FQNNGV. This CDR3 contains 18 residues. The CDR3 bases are TGTGCCAGCAGCAACCGGGGAGTCCGGTCTAAGTGGGACTATGGCTACACCTTC. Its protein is CASSNRGVRSKWDYGYTF.

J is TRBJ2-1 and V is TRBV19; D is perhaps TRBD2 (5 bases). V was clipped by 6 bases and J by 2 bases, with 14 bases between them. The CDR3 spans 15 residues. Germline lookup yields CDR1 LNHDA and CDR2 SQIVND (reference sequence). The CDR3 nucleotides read TGTGCCAGTAGCCGACTGGGCGGGCCCTACAATGAGCAGTTCTTC. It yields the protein CASSRLGGPYNEQFF.

The CDR3 protein is CASSPGQGVRGYTF. DNA of the CDR3: TGTGCCAGCAGCCCTGGACAGGGTGTTAGAGGCTACACCTTC. This rearrangement joins TRBV7-2 to TRBJ1-2; 8 bases line up with TRBD1. CDR1 and CDR2 (germline): SGHTA, FQGNSA. The length of the CDR3 is 14 residues. J lost 8 bases, V lost 5 bases, and 10 bases had no gene match.

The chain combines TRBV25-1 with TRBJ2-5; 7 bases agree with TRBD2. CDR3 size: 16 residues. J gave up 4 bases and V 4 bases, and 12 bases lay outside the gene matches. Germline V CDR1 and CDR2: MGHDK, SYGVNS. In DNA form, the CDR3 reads TGTGCCAGCAGTGGCGGCCGGACTAGGACAAGAGAGACCCAGTACTTC. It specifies CASSGGRTRTRETQYF. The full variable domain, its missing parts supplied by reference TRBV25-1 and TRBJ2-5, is EADIYQTPRYLVIGTGKKITLECSQTMGHDKMYWYQQDPGMELHLIHYSYGVNSTEKGDLSSESTVSRIRTEHFPLTLESARPSHTSQYLCASSGGRTRTRETQYFGPGTRLLVL.

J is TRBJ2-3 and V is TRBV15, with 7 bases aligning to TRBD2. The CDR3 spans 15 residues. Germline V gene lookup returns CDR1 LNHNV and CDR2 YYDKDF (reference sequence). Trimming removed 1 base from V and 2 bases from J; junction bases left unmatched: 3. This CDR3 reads CATSRGLAVTDTQYF. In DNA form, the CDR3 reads TGTGCCACCAGCAGAGGTCTAGCGGTCACAGATACGCAGTATTTT. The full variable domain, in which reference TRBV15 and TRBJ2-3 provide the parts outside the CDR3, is DAMVIQNPRYQVTQFGKPVTLSCSQTLNHNVMYWYQQKSSQAPKLLFHYYDKDFNNEADTPDNFQSRRPNTSFCFLDIRSPGLGDTAMYLCATSRGLAVTDTQYFGPGTRLTVL.

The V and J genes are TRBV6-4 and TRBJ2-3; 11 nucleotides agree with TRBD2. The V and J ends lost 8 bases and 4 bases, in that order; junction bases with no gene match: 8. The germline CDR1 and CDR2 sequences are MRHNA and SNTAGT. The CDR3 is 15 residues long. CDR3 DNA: TGTGCCAGCCGGTCTAGCGGGGGGAGCGCAGATACGCAGTATTTT. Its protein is CASRSSGGSADTQYF.

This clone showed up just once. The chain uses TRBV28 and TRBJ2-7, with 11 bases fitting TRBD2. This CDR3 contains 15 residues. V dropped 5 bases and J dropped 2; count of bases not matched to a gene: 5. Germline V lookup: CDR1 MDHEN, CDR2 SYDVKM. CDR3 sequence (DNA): TGTGCCAGCAGTCGGGGGACTAGCGGAACCTACGAGCAGTACTTC. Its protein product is CASSRGTSGTYEQYF.

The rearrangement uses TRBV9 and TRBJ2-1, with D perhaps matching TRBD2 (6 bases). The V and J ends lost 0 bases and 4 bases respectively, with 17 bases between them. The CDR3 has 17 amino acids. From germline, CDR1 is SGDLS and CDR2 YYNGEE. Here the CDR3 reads CASSVDPAGTIYNEQFF. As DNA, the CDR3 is TGTGCCAGCAGCGTAGACCCCGCGGGAACAATTTACAATGAGCAGTTCTTC.

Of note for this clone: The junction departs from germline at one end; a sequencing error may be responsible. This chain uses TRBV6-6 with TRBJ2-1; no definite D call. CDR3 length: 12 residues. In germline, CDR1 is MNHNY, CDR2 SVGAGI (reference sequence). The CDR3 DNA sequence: TGTGCCAGCAGTTACTCCGACAATGAGCAGTTCTTC. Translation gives CASSYSDNEQFF.

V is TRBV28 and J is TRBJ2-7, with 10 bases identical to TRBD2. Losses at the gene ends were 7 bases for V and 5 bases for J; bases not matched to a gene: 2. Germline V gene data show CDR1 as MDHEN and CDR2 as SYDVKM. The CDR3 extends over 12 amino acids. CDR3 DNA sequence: TGTGCCAGCACCGGACTAGCGGACGAGCAGTACTTC. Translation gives CASTGLADEQYF.

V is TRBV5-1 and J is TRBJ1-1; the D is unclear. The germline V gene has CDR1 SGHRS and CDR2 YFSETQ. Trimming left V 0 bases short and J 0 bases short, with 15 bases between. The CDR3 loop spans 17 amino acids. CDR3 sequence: CASSLVSRVSMNTEAFF. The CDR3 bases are TGCGCCAGCAGCTTGGTTTCGCGGGTATCCATGAACACTGAAGCTTTCTTT.

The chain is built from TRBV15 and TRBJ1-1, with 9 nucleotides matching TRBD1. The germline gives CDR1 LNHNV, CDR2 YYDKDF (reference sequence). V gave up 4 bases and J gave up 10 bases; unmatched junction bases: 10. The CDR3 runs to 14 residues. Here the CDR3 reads CATSKQGTGRAAFF. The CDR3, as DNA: TGTGCCACCAGCAAGCAGGGGACAGGGCGGGCAGCTTTCTTT.

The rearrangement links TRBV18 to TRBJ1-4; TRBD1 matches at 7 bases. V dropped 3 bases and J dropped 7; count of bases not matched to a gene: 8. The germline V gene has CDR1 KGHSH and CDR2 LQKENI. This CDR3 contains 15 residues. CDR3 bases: TGTGCCAGCTCACCCCCACAGGGGAACCTTGAAAAACTGTTTTTT. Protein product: CASSPPQGNLEKLFF.

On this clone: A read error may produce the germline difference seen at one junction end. CDR3 bases: TGTGCCAGCAGCTTGGGGGGGACTATAGGGATGTGGAACTTC. As protein: CASSLGGTIGMWNF. The J gene is TRBJ2-7, the V gene TRBV5-5; 7 positions agree with TRBD2. There are 14 residues in the CDR3. Germline V CDR1 and CDR2: SGHKS, YYEKEE (reference sequence).

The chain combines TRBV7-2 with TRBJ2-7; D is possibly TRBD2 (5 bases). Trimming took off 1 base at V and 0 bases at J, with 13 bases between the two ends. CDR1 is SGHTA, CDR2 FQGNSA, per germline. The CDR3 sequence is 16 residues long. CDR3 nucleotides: TGTGCCAGCAGCTTAGGGTTCGGGATTACCTCCTACGAGCAGTACTTC. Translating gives CASSLGFGITSYEQYF.

The CDR3 DNA is TGTGCCAGCAGCCCCCTCAGTAGGGGGAAAAGTACGTACGAGCAGTACTTC. Translated: CASSPLSRGKSTYEQYF. This chain uses TRBV11-2 with TRBJ2-7; tentative D call: TRBD1 (6 bases). The germline V gene has CDR1 SGHAT and CDR2 FQNNGV. There are 17 residues in the CDR3. V was shortened by 5 bases and J by 4 bases, with 24 bases between the two germline ends.

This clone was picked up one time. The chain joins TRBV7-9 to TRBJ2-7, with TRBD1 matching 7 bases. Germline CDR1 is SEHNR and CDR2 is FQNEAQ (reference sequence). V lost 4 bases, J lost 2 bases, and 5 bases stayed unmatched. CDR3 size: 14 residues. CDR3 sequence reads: CASSWGQPAYEQYF. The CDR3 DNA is TGTGCCAGCAGCTGGGGACAGCCGGCCTACGAGCAGTACTTC.

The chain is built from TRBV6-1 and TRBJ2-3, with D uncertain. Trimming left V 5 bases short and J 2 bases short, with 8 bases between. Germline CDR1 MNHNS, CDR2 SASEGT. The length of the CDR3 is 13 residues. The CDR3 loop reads CASSIFPTDTQYF. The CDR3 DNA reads TGTGCCAGCAGTATATTCCCCACAGATACGCAGTATTTT.

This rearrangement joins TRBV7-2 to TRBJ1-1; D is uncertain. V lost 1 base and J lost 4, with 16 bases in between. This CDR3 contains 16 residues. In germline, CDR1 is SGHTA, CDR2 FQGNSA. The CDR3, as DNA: TGTGCCAGCAGCTTAGAGAGCCTTTCTAGTATCACTGAAGCTTTCTTT. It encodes CASSLESLSSITEAFF.

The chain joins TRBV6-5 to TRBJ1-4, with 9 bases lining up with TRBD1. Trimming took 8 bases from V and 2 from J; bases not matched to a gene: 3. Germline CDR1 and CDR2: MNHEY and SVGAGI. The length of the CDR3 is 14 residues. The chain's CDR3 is CASRTGGTNEKLFF. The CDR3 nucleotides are TGTGCCAGCCGAACAGGGGGCACTAATGAAAAACTGTTTTTT.

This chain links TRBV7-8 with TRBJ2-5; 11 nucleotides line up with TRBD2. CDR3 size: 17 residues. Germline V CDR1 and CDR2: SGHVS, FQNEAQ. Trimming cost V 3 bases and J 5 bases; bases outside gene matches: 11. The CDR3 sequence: CASSLVVSGGAEETQYF. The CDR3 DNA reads TGTGCCAGCAGCTTGGTAGTTAGCGGGGGGGCAGAGGAGACCCAGTACTTC.

The CDR3: CSVKRLVAGADTQYF. The CDR3 bases are TGCAGCGTCAAACGACTAGTAGCCGGTGCAGATACGCAGTATTTT. The chain employs TRBV29-1 and TRBJ2-3, with a weak D call TRBD2 (6 bases). From germline, CDR1 is SQVTM and CDR2 ANQGSEA. V lost 6 bases, J lost 4 bases, and 20 bases lay in between. CDR3 size: 15 residues.

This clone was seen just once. The CDR3 loop is CASSSWTGEDQPQHF. CDR3 coding DNA: TGTGCCAGCTCATCCTGGACCGGGGAGGACCAGCCCCAGCATTTT. The chain joins TRBV18 to TRBJ1-5; D gene uncertain. The germline CDR1 and CDR2 sequences are KGHSH and LQKENI. The CDR3 has 15 residues. The germline V and J ends were trimmed by 5 bases and 7 bases, with 18 bases remaining between them. Supplemented by reference TRBV18 and TRBJ1-5, the full variable domain reads NAGVMQNPRHLVRRRGQEARLRCSPMKGHSHVYWYRQLPEEGLKFMVYLQKENIIDESGMPKERFSAEFPKEGPSILRIQQVVRGDSAAYFCASSSWTGEDQPQHFGDGTRLSIL.

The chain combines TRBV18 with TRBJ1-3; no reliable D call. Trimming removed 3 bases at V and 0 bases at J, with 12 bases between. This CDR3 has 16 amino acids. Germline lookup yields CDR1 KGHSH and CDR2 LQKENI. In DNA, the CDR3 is TGTGCCAGCTCACCGAGGGAGGTTACCTCTGGAAACACCATATATTTT. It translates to CASSPREVTSGNTIYF.

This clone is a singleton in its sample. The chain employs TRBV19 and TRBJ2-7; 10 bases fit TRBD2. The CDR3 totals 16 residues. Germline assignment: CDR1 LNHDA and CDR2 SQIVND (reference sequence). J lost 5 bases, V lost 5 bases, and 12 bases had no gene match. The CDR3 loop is CASSPVSGRPLDEQYF. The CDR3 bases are TGTGCCAGTAGTCCCGTTAGCGGGAGGCCTCTCGACGAGCAGTACTTC.

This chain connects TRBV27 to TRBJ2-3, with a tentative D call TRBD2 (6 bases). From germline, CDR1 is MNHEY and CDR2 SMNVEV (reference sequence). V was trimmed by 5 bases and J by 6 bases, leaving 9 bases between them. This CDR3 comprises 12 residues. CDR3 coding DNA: TGTGCCAGCAGTGCTCGGGGGGATACGCAGTATTTT. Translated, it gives CASSARGDTQYF.